This T cell receptor beta chain originates from a study of T cells in Graves' hyperthyroidism and ophthalmopathy. The TCR beta CDR3 regions underwent amplification using RNA transcripts as the source. The HTBI primer set was used in a first-round RT-PCR of the TCR CDR3. TCRdb analysed the multiplex PCR reads with MiXCR anew, one entry per CDR3 protein. The sample holds 650,000 to 850,000 distinct CDR3 sequences, 18% seen once. Uncontrolled infection, other autoimmune disease, pregnancy or lactation barred patients from enrollment. The blood sample was taken at first hyperthyroidism diagnosis, before any ophthalmopathy symptoms. On this clonotype itself: A junction boundary mismatches the germline segment, possibly from a read error.

Sequencing was carried out using blood. This sequence was found in a woman aged 45-65 years with Graves' hyperthyroidism that later progressed to Graves' ophthalmopathy.

The CDR3: CASSLRETGGSPQYF. The DNA for the CDR3 is TGTGCTAGCAGCTTAAGGGAGACAGGGGGCTCTCCGCAGTATTTT. The chain has TRBV7-7 and TRBJ2-3; the match to TRBD1 covers 10 bases. Germline CDR1 SSHAT, CDR2 FNYEAQ (reference sequence). The CDR3 spans 15 residues.